The next 12 T cell receptor beta chains were all read from a single sample in a study of T cells after yellow fever vaccination (dated by TCRdb to 2018 to 2020). The intended sense of this specimen's treatment or condition label: live attenuated yellow fever vaccine strain. Library prep was done by 5' RACE. This sample was sequenced with an Illumina HiSeq 2500. Clones were called with MiXCR by TCRdb after fastp trimmed the public reads at Q25, and only in-frame beta chains were retained. Rows are unified per CDR3 protein, each entry keeping the most common DNA and genes. Within this sample are around 70,000 distinct CDR3 sequences, with about 6.6% of them counted one time only. Under 45% of the sample lies in the top ten. The sample here was CD8+ T cells sorted from PBMCs, taken less than 6 days after the first yellow fever vaccination. The receptors were sampled from a young man who received the YFV17D yellow fever vaccine.

DNA of the CDR3: TGTGCCAGCAGTTCAGGGACCCAGCCCCAGCATTTT. Its translation is CASSSGTQPQHF. J is TRBJ1-5 and V is TRBV7-9, with a tentative D call TRBD1 (5 bases). CDR3 length: 12 residues. Per germline, CDR1 SEHNR and CDR2 FQNEAQ (reference sequence). V dropped 6 bases and J dropped 7 bases, with 10 bases sitting between them.

Remarks on this clonotype: A much more abundant neighbour one base away suggests this may be a read error. The chain joins TRBV6-6 to TRBJ2-2; D gene uncertain. The CDR3 is 12 residues long. V was clipped by 4 bases and J by 5 bases, with 5 bases between them. CDR1 MNHNY and CDR2 SVGAGI come from the germline V gene (reference sequence). The CDR3 DNA sequence: TGTGCCAGCAGTTTCGCGACCGGGGAGCTGTTTTTT. Its protein product is CASSFATGELFF.

This clonotype was counted a few times. The CDR3 DNA is TGCGCCAGCAGCGCGAGGGGGGATAGCAATCAGCCCCAGCATTTT. It codes for CASSARGDSNQPQHF. This sequence joins TRBV5-1 and TRBJ1-5, with a weak D call TRBD1 (6 bases). This CDR3 is built from 15 residues. Trimming removed 4 bases at V and 0 bases at J, with 11 bases between. CDR1 is SGHRS, CDR2 YFSETQ, per germline. Using reference TRBV5-1 and TRBJ1-5 for the parts outside the CDR3, the full variable domain is KAGVTQTPRYLIKTRGQQVTLSCSPISGHRSVSWYQQTPGQGLQFLFEYFSETQRNKGNFPGRFSGRQFSNSRSEMNVSTLELGDSALYLCASSARGDSNQPQHFGDGTRLSIL.

This clonotype was seen more than once but under ten times. J is TRBJ2-2 and V is TRBV4-3; 10 bases match TRBD2. The V segment lost 2 bases and the J segment 3 bases; nucleotides outside the gene matches: 9. The V gene's germline CDR1 is LGHNA and CDR2 YSLEER. The CDR3 totals 18 residues. Here the CDR3 reads CASSQRSGLAGDTGELFF. The CDR3 nucleotides read TGCGCCAGCAGCCAAAGATCGGGGCTAGCGGGGGACACCGGGGAGCTGTTTTTT.

The CDR3 loop is CASRTGTTALDGGQYV. DNA for the CDR3: TGTGCCAGCCGGACAGGGACTACGGCCCTCGATGGTGGGCAGTACGTC. J is TRBJ2-7 and V is TRBV6-1; a possible D gene is TRBD1 (8 bases). The ends were cut back, 8 bases at V and 9 bases at J, with 29 bases in the middle. CDR3 length equals 16 residues. CDR1 MNHNS and CDR2 SASEGT come from the germline V gene.

Many counts were recorded for this clonotype. The DNA for the CDR3 is TGCGCCAGCAGCTTTAGCGGGAGGCCCTACGAGCAGTACTTC. It encodes CASSFSGRPYEQYF. The chain joins TRBV5-1 to TRBJ2-7; 10 bases line up with TRBD2. The germline V gene has CDR1 SGHRS and CDR2 YFSETQ. The CDR3 spans 14 residues. V lost 2 bases, J lost 2 bases, and 1 base stayed unmatched.

This clonotype has just a few counts. V is TRBV6-1 and J is TRBJ1-2; no reliable D call. Germline assignment: CDR1 MNHNS and CDR2 SASEGT. The ends were cut back, 6 bases at V and 6 bases at J, with 17 bases in the middle. This CDR3 is built from 14 residues. The CDR3 DNA sequence: TGTGCCAGCAGGCTCTTTGGGGTCTTGAATGGCTACACCTTC. This encodes CASRLFGVLNGYTF.

This clonotype appeared many times. The V gene is TRBV27, the J gene TRBJ1-5; D uncertain. V was shortened by 8 bases and J by 0 bases, with 14 bases between the two germline ends. Germline-derived CDR1 and CDR2 are MNHEY and SMNVEV (reference sequence). The CDR3 loop spans 15 amino acids. CDR3 DNA sequence: TGTGCCAGCGGGGTACTCGGGGTTAGCAATCAGCCCCAGCATTTT. Residues: CASGVLGVSNQPQHF.

In its sample, this clonotype was seen a few times. The chain combines TRBV12-3 or TRBV12-4 with TRBJ1-4; weak D call: TRBD1 (5 bases). Trimming removed 7 bases from V and 8 bases from J, with 17 bases in between. The CDR3 sequence is 14 residues long. CDR3 DNA: TGTGCCAGCACTCTAGGGGCCTTAGGGGAAAAACTGTTTTTT. Its translation is CASTLGALGEKLFF.

The sample holds many counts of this clonotype. This chain joins TRBV6-5 and TRBJ1-5; no definite D call. Trimming pared 0 bases from V and 7 bases from J, leaving 13 bases between. CDR3 length: 15 amino acids. Germline V gene sequence: CDR1 MNHEY, CDR2 SVGAGI. CDR3 amino acids: CASSYSMASGQPQHF. CDR3 DNA sequence: TGTGCCAGCAGTTACTCCATGGCCTCGGGGCAGCCCCAGCATTTT.

This clonotype has a count of ten or more. The chain couples TRBV18 to TRBJ1-5; unclear D gene. CDR3 length equals 18 residues. V was trimmed by 3 bases and J by 2 bases, leaving 20 bases between them. CDR1 is KGHSH, CDR2 LQKENI, per germline. DNA of the CDR3: TGTGCCAGCTCACCGGTCAGGTCCGTGGGAAGTGGCAATCAGCCCCAGCATTTT. Translating gives CASSPVRSVGSGNQPQHF. Together with reference TRBV18 and TRBJ1-5, the CDR3 gives the full variable domain: NAGVMQNPRHLVRRRGQEARLRCSPMKGHSHVYWYRQLPEEGLKFMVYLQKENIIDESGMPKERFSAEFPKEGPSILRIQQVVRGDSAAYFCASSPVRSVGSGNQPQHFGDGTRLSIL.

The table lists this clonotype with a few counts. The DNA of the CDR3 is TGCGCCAGCAGCCCTGAGGGTTTAACCTACAATGAGCAGTTCTTC. Encoded protein: CASSPEGLTYNEQFF. V is TRBV5-1 and J is TRBJ2-1; possibly TRBD2 for D (5 bases). Germline V gene lookup returns CDR1 SGHRS and CDR2 YFSETQ. The CDR3 sequence is 15 residues long. V was pared by 4 bases and J by 2 bases, with 13 bases between. Supplemented by reference TRBV5-1 and TRBJ2-1, the full variable domain reads KAGVTQTPRYLIKTRGQQVTLSCSPISGHRSVSWYQQTPGQGLQFLFEYFSETQRNKGNFPGRFSGRQFSNSRSEMNVSTLELGDSALYLCASSPEGLTYNEQFFGPGTRLTVL.